Each of the 5 T cell receptor beta chains below was sequenced from the same sample in a study of blood T cell repertoires in COVID-19. Sequencing was performed with immunoSEQ multiplex PCR; in TCRdb, only in-frame clones are kept and a portion is missing. The sample has approximately 280,000 clones, approximately 84% seen once. Input material: peripheral blood. These receptors were taken from a human donor with COVID-19, enrolled during active disease. The donor label of this sample is uncertain.

The chain recombines TRBV7-2 with TRBJ2-3, with 10 nucleotides matching TRBD2. CDR3 length: 17 residues. Germline V gene sequence: CDR1 SGHTA, CDR2 FQGNSA. J was trimmed by 0 bases and V by 1 base; bases with no gene match: 4. The CDR3 sequence: CASSLDSGRASTDTQYF. Here the CDR3 DNA reads TGTGCCAGCAGCTTAGACAGCGGGAGGGCTAGCACAGATACGCAGTATTTT.

This clone came up once. The chain recombines TRBV19 with TRBJ1-4; 8 bases line up with TRBD1. The V gene's germline CDR1 is LNHDA and CDR2 SQIVND (reference sequence). The CDR3 extends over 15 amino acids. After removal of 5 bases from V and 5 bases from J, the junction contained 7 bases not matched to a gene. CDR3 region: CASSSRTGKNEKLFF. CDR3 bases: TGTGCCAGTAGTTCTAGGACAGGGAAAAATGAAAAACTGTTTTTT. Full variable domain (outside the CDR3, taken from reference TRBV19 and TRBJ1-4): DGGITQSPKYLFRKEGQNVTLSCEQNLNHDAMYWYRQDPGQGLRLIYYSQIVNDFQKGDIAEGYSVSREKKESFPLTVTSAQKNPTAFYLCASSSRTGKNEKLFFGSGTQLSVL.

This sequence joins TRBV2 and TRBJ1-4; TRBD1 agrees at 8 bases. The germline gives CDR1 SNHLY, CDR2 FYNNEI. The CDR3 totals 15 residues. The V and J ends lost 4 bases and 4 bases, in that order; junction bases with no gene match: 5. CDR3 amino acids: CASSAAGQVNEKLFF. The DNA of the CDR3 is TGTGCCAGCAGTGCCGCGGGACAGGTTAATGAAAAACTGTTTTTT.

The chain has TRBV4-1 and TRBJ1-4; weak D call: TRBD1 (6 bases). The CDR3 is made up of 18 amino acids. Germline loops: CDR1 MGHRA, CDR2 YSYEKL. The V end was cut by 1 base, the J end by 1 base, with 16 bases between. The CDR3 region is CASSQGEIPTGTNEKLFF. For the CDR3, the DNA is TGCGCCAGCAGCCAAGGAGAGATTCCGACAGGAACTAATGAAAAACTGTTTTTT.

The chain combines TRBV5-8 with TRBJ1-2, with D unclear. This CDR3 is 15 amino acids long. Germline V gives CDR1 SGHTS, CDR2 YDEGEE. Between the trimmed V and J ends, which lost 0 bases and 6 bases, there was a span of 15 bases. CDR3 region: CASSLVIFSGNGYTF. The DNA of the CDR3 is TGTGCCAGCAGCTTGGTAATCTTTAGCGGTAATGGCTACACCTTC.